The 31 T cell receptor beta chains below were found in one sample sequenced in a study of blood T cells in healthy people across ages. For the second PCR, which ran for about 6 to 11 cycles, a sample-barcoded 5' primer and a J-beta primer mix were used. TCRdb re-called the 5' RACE reads through MiXCR, storing one row per CDR3 protein. The table records hundreds of thousands of distinct CDR3 sequences, approximately 53% of them present only once. Material for sequencing was blood. All receptors come from a man at least 80 years old in good health.

This clonotype has only a few counts. This chain connects TRBV7-3 to TRBJ2-2; 12 positions agree with TRBD2. The CDR3 sequence is 16 residues long. Germline lookup yields CDR1 SGHTA and CDR2 FQGTGA. V gave up 3 bases and J gave up 4 bases; unmatched junction bases: 3. CDR3 nucleotide sequence: TGTGCCAGCAGCTTGACTAGCGGGGGTTTCACCGGGGAGCTGTTTTTT. Its translation: CASSLTSGGFTGELFF.

The gene calls are TRBV20-1 and TRBJ2-5; 8 bases are shared with TRBD1. This CDR3 is 14 amino acids long. Germline CDR1 is DFQATT and CDR2 is SNEGSKA (reference sequence). Losses at the gene ends were 3 bases for V and 11 bases for J; bases not matched to a gene: 14. Here the CDR3 reads CSARARGLDNEQYF. The CDR3 nucleotides read TGCAGTGCTAGGGCCAGGGGGCTTGACAATGAGCAGTACTTC.

The rearrangement uses TRBV5-1 and TRBJ2-2; possibly TRBD1 for D (6 bases). CDR3 length equals 14 residues. V lost 5 bases and J 7 bases, leaving 15 bases between the germline ends. CDR1 and CDR2 from the germline V gene are SGHRS and YFSETQ. CDR3 sequence reads: CASSQTQGIGELFF. As DNA, the CDR3 is TGCGCCAGCAGTCAAACACAGGGAATCGGGGAGCTGTTTTTT.

This clonotype was recorded at least ten times. V gene TRBV5-1 combines with J gene TRBJ2-3; D perhaps matches TRBD1 (5 bases). V was trimmed by 7 bases and J by 0 bases, leaving 9 bases between them. Germline CDR1 SGHRS, CDR2 YFSETQ. The CDR3 has 13 residues. CDR3 sequence reads: CASRQPSTDTQYF. The CDR3 nucleotides read TGCGCCAGCCGACAGCCTAGCACAGATACGCAGTATTTT. The variable domain in full, with the rest retrieved from reference TRBV5-1 and TRBJ2-3, is KAGVTQTPRYLIKTRGQQVTLSCSPISGHRSVSWYQQTPGQGLQFLFEYFSETQRNKGNFPGRFSGRQFSNSRSEMNVSTLELGDSALYLCASRQPSTDTQYFGPGTRLTVL.

The table lists this clonotype with a few counts. The rearrangement links TRBV9 to TRBJ2-7, with D hard to call. V was cut by 4 bases and J by 3 bases, with 14 bases left in between. The germline V gene has CDR1 SGDLS and CDR2 YYNGEE. The CDR3 is made up of 14 amino acids. The CDR3 region is CASSRTAFIYEQYF. The CDR3 nucleotides are TGTGCCAGCAGCCGGACGGCCTTCATCTACGAGCAGTACTTC.

J is TRBJ2-4 and V is TRBV20-1; D is possibly TRBD1 or TRBD2 (5 bases each). V lost 7 bases and J 0 bases, leaving 16 bases between the germline ends. Germline V gene sequence: CDR1 DFQATT, CDR2 SNEGSKA (reference sequence). This CDR3 spans 15 amino acids. CDR3: CSVEGKAVAKNIQYF. The CDR3 DNA reads as TGCAGTGTTGAGGGGAAGGCGGTAGCCAAAAACATTCAGTACTTC.

This clonotype was observed a few times. V usage is TRBV28 and J usage is TRBJ2-1; 9 positions agree with TRBD2. The CDR3 has 16 residues. V was pared by 8 bases and J by 9 bases, with 17 bases of the junction left unmatched. Germline V gene sequence: CDR1 MDHEN, CDR2 SYDVKM. This CDR3 reads CASLEDHSGRVSEQFF. CDR3 nucleotide sequence: TGTGCCAGCCTAGAAGACCATAGCGGGAGAGTTAGTGAGCAGTTCTTC.

J is TRBJ2-3 and V is TRBV10-3, with 7 bases aligning to TRBD2. CDR1 is ENHRY, CDR2 SYGVKD, per germline. The CDR3 sequence is 18 residues long. V trimming: 3 bases; J trimming: 4 bases; junction bases outside the gene matches: 16. The CDR3 reads CAISERPLAERGPDTQYF. As DNA, the CDR3 is TGTGCCATCAGTGAAAGGCCTCTAGCGGAGAGAGGCCCAGATACGCAGTATTTT.

This clonotype was detected many times. The CDR3 DNA reads TGCAGTGCTCTCCGAGCGGGGGGCGGAACCTACAATGAGCAGTTCTTC. This encodes CSALRAGGGTYNEQFF. V and J are TRBV20-1 and TRBJ2-1, with 9 bases lining up with TRBD2. The junction had 10 bases not matched to a gene; V was cut back by 5 bases and J by 2 bases. CDR3 length: 16 residues. Germline CDR1 and CDR2: DFQATT and SNEGSKA (reference sequence).

The rearrangement links TRBV6-2 or TRBV6-3 to TRBJ2-7; 9 nucleotides match TRBD1. Germline V CDR1 and CDR2: MNHEY, SVGEGT. J lost 0 bases, V lost 2 bases, and 8 bases had no gene match. The CDR3 has 17 residues. The CDR3: CASSYPPGQGHSYEQYF. For the CDR3, the DNA is TGTGCCAGCAGTTACCCACCGGGACAGGGTCACTCCTACGAGCAGTACTTC.

This chain connects TRBV20-1 to TRBJ1-2, with D possibly matching TRBD1 (5 bases). The CDR3 is 14 residues long. Trimming left V 3 bases short and J 7 bases short, with 18 bases between. The germline gives CDR1 DFQATT, CDR2 SNEGSKA (reference sequence). CDR3 DNA: TGCAGTGCTAGTGGGGACGCTACTGGAGGTGGCTACACCTTC. Protein product: CSASGDATGGGYTF.

Only a few counts were recorded for this clonotype. V is TRBV28 and J is TRBJ2-1, with 7 bases lining up with TRBD2. This CDR3 is 15 amino acids long. With V trimmed by 8 bases and J by 9 bases, 16 bases remained unmatched. Germline CDR1 MDHEN, CDR2 SYDVKM. The CDR3 DNA follows: TGTGCCAGCGCCGAGTATAGGGGCGGGAGCAGTGAGCAGTTCTTC. This sequence encodes CASAEYRGGSSEQFF.

The chain uses TRBV15 and TRBJ2-3, with 9 positions matching TRBD2. The CDR3 has 15 residues. V gave up 1 base and J gave up 3 bases; unmatched junction bases: 2. Germline V gene data show CDR1 as LNHNV and CDR2 as YYDKDF (reference sequence). This chain's CDR3 is CATSRGSGSTDTQYF. The CDR3 DNA reads TGTGCCACCAGCAGAGGTAGCGGGAGTACAGATACGCAGTATTTT.

This clonotype appeared a few times. The chain has TRBV7-2 and TRBJ1-2; unclear D gene. The V end lost 1 base, the J end lost 6 bases, and 18 bases lay between the germline ends. This CDR3 is built from 16 residues. CDR1 is SGHTA, CDR2 FQGNSA, per germline. The DNA of the CDR3 is TGTGCCAGCAGCTTAGTAGGAGGAGACAATCGCCATGGCTACACCTTC. Protein product: CASSLVGGDNRHGYTF.

This chain connects TRBV29-1 to TRBJ1-1; 8 bases match TRBD1. The V gene's germline CDR1 is SQVTM and CDR2 ANQGSEA. This CDR3 spans 12 amino acids. With V trimmed by 7 bases and J by 3 bases, 4 bases remained unmatched. CDR3 sequence reads: CSASQGDTEAFF. The CDR3 DNA reads as TGCAGCGCTTCACAGGGGGACACTGAAGCTTTCTTT. Full variable domain (remainder filled in from reference TRBV29-1 and TRBJ1-1): SAVISQKPSRDICQRGTSLTIQCQVDSQVTMMFWYRQQPGQSLTLIATANQGSEATYESGFVIDKFPISRPNLTFSTLTVSNMSPEDSSIYLCSASQGDTEAFFGQGTRLTVV.

V is TRBV7-2 and J is TRBJ1-3, with D possibly being TRBD1 (6 bases). V dropped 2 bases and J dropped 4 bases, with 15 bases sitting between them. Germline CDR1 and CDR2: SGHTA and FQGNSA. This CDR3 has 16 amino acids. As DNA, the CDR3 is TGTGCCAGCAGCTTAAAAGGGACGGGGACAGGAAACACCATATATTTT. It is translated as CASSLKGTGTGNTIYF.

V and J are TRBV12-3 or TRBV12-4 and TRBJ2-1; D perhaps matches TRBD2 (5 bases). V shed 6 bases and J shed 8 bases, with 14 bases lying between them. This CDR3 comprises 13 residues. The CDR3 DNA is TGTGCCAGCAGGCCCCCCGGGGATGATGAGCAGTTCTTC. The encoded protein is CASRPPGDDEQFF.

The rearrangement joins TRBV20-1 to TRBJ1-2; D is ambiguous. V was trimmed by 4 bases and J by 4 bases, leaving 10 bases between them. The CDR3 is 12 amino acids. Germline assignment: CDR1 DFQATT and CDR2 SNEGSKA (reference sequence). The CDR3 nucleotides read TGCAGTGCTATCCGGAGTTCCTATGGCTACACCTTC. Translated, it gives CSAIRSSYGYTF.

A single count supports this clonotype. V gene TRBV28 combines with J gene TRBJ2-1, with 7 nucleotides matching TRBD2. Trimming removed 7 bases from V and 15 bases from J; junction bases left unmatched: 12. CDR3 length: 12 residues. Germline CDR1 reads MDHEN; CDR2 reads SYDVKM. The CDR3 bases are TGTGCCAGCACCGTATTGGGAGGGCCTCTGTTCTTC. It specifies CASTVLGGPLFF.

The chain recombines TRBV24-1 with TRBJ2-7; 7 nucleotides match TRBD1. With the DNA end fitting TRBJ2-5 better, the J assignment may be wrong. Germline V gives CDR1 KGHDR, CDR2 SFDVKD. This CDR3 has 14 residues. CDR3 loop: CATSDPDRRETQYF. CDR3 sequence (DNA): TGTGCCACCAGTGATCCGGACAGGAGGGAGACCCAGTACTTC.

This clonotype was counted between two and nine times. V and J are TRBV6-1 and TRBJ2-7; D not resolved. The V gene lost 4 bases and the J gene lost 7 bases, with 14 bases spanning the gap. CDR3 length: 13 amino acids. Germline V lookup: CDR1 MNHNS, CDR2 SASEGT. This CDR3 reads CASSVAAEGEQYF. CDR3 coding DNA: TGTGCCAGCAGTGTGGCCGCCGAAGGGGAGCAGTACTTC.

The chain uses TRBV27 and TRBJ2-1, with D perhaps TRBD2 (6 bases). Germline lookup yields CDR1 MNHEY and CDR2 SMNVEV (reference sequence). V gave up 7 bases and J gave up 4 bases, with 20 bases separating them. The CDR3 runs 16 residues. CDR3 DNA sequence: TGTGCCAGCAAAACGGGTACTTTGGGGGGTTACAATGAGCAGTTCTTC. This sequence encodes CASKTGTLGGYNEQFF.

Remarks on this clonotype: Sequence at one end of the junction differs from germline and may be a read error. The chain carries TRBV20-1 and TRBJ2-1, with TRBD2 identical over 7 bases. CDR1 and CDR2 (germline): DFQATT, SNEGSKA (reference sequence). The CDR3 length is 13 residues. CDR3: CSAGLGAYDEQFF. Here the CDR3 DNA reads TGCAGTGCTGGACTAGGTGCCTACGATGAGCAGTTCTTC.

Of note for this clonotype: An end of the junction does not agree with germline; a read error may underlie this. The chain uses TRBV10-2 and TRBJ2-7; 10 nucleotides align to TRBD2. The CDR3 sequence is 18 residues long. Germline-derived CDR1 and CDR2 are WSHSY and SAAADI. DNA for the CDR3: TGCGCCAGCAGGGCCACTAGCGGGGCCGCCCCTCTCTCCTACAAGCAGTACTTC. Translating gives CASRATSGAAPLSYKQYF.

The J gene is TRBJ1-6, the V gene TRBV12-3 or TRBV12-4, with D perhaps TRBD1 (5 bases). V lost 5 bases, J lost 10 bases, and 12 bases lay in between. This CDR3 is 13 amino acids long. The CDR3 region is CASSIIEGSPLHF. CDR3 DNA sequence: TGTGCCAGCAGTATAATCGAGGGGTCACCCCTCCACTTT.

The chain couples TRBV6-1 to TRBJ2-4; D may correspond to TRBD1 or TRBD2 (5 bases each). V was clipped by 6 bases and J by 0 bases, with 18 bases between them. The CDR3 is 17 amino acids. The V gene's germline CDR1 is MNHNS and CDR2 SASEGT. The CDR3 region has the DNA TGTGCCAGCAGCCCCGGGACCCCCAAACTAGCCAAAAACATTCAGTACTTC. It codes for CASSPGTPKLAKNIQYF.

In its sample, this clonotype was seen a few times. The chain carries TRBV7-2 and TRBJ2-7; D gene uncertain. The CDR3 is 14 amino acids. Trimming shortened V by 5 bases and J by 6 bases, and 17 bases separated the two germline ends. Germline loops: CDR1 SGHTA, CDR2 FQGNSA. As DNA, the CDR3 is TGTGCCAGCAGCGACCCGGGTTCCTACCTCGAGCAGTACTTC. It is translated as CASSDPGSYLEQYF.

This sequence joins TRBV14 and TRBJ2-5; D call uncertain. Looked up from germline, CDR1 is SGHDN and CDR2 is FVKESK. This CDR3 contains 11 residues. Trimming took 2 bases from V and 13 from J, leaving 11 bases between them. The CDR3 DNA sequence: TGTGCCAGCAGCCAATTCGGTCCACGGTACTTC. Its translation: CASSQFGPRYF.

The V gene is TRBV29-1, the J gene TRBJ2-1, with no clear D. From germline, CDR1 is SQVTM and CDR2 ANQGSEA. Trimming took off 4 bases at V and 9 bases at J, with 10 bases between the two ends. CDR3 size: 11 residues. The CDR3 DNA is TGCAGCGTTGGACCCCTGAGTGAGCAGTTCTTC. Its protein is CSVGPLSEQFF.

This clonotype was counted only a few times. The chain couples TRBV7-9 to TRBJ1-2, with 7 bases fitting TRBD1. J was trimmed by 5 bases and V by 0 bases; bases with no gene match: 6. In germline, CDR1 is SEHNR, CDR2 FQNEAQ (reference sequence). The CDR3 is made up of 15 amino acids. As DNA, the CDR3 is TGTGCCAGCAGCTTAGCGACGGGACAGCTATATGGCTACACCTTC. This translates into CASSLATGQLYGYTF.

The sample holds a few counts of this clonotype. V and J are TRBV7-2 and TRBJ2-7, with 11 bases that match TRBD2. V dropped 5 bases and J dropped 0; count of bases not matched to a gene: 6. Germline V gene sequence: CDR1 SGHTA, CDR2 FQGNSA. The CDR3 length is 16 residues. CDR3 in amino acids: CASSARLAGTSYEQYF. Written as DNA, the CDR3 is TGTGCCAGCAGCGCGAGACTAGCGGGAACCTCCTACGAGCAGTACTTC. The full variable domain, with the rest looked up from reference TRBV7-2 and TRBJ2-7, is GAGVSQSPSNKVTEKGKDVELRCDPISGHTALYWYRQSLGQGLEFLIYFQGNSAPDKSGLPSDRFSAERTGGSVSTLTIQRTQQEDSAVYLCASSARLAGTSYEQYFGPGTRLTVT.